Included here is one T cell receptor beta chain sequence, with context. Its binding antigen is unknown. There are no base qualities to consult, and no much larger clone falls within one base. The time point label for this specimen denotes: individuals recovered from natural SARS-CoV-2 infection. The data were taken from a study of Ad26.COV2.S vaccination and SARS-CoV-2 variants (dated by TCRdb to about 2021). Concerning the study at large: TCRbeta repertoire sequencing served as the tool for gauging how specific and how broad the SARS-CoV-2-reactive T cell receptors were following Ad26.COV2.S vaccination. The TCR-sequenced set comprised roughly 30 samples: around 20 Ad26.COV2.S vaccine recipients, 5 placebo recipients and 8 SARS-CoV-2 convalescent individuals.

Broader findings and caveats from the paper: Vaccine and placebo recipients had comparable non-spike TCR breadth, which fits with the vaccine containing only spike. Substantial breadth of spike-specific CD8+ and CD4+ T cell responses was reported after vaccination. It was noted by the authors that total T cell responses may have been underestimated by the TCR breadth and depth analyses. Compared with placebo recipients, Ad26.COV2.S recipients showed higher spike-specific TCR breadth (P = 0.0014).

The immunoSEQ Assay was the method used to sequence TCRbeta CDR3 regions. After extraction, genomic DNA underwent amplification by bias-controlled multiplex PCR, followed by high-throughput sequencing. In the authors' own workflow: Collapsing and filtering of sequences were performed to quantify the absolute abundance of each unique TCRbeta CDR3 region. T cell fraction was estimated by normalizing TCRbeta template counts to usable DNA, with usable DNA measured through amplification of reference genes found in all nucleated cells. Repertoire TCRs were annotated as SARS-CoV-2-specific by exact matching of V gene, CDR3 amino acid sequence and J gene to a known reactive TCR set. MIRA supplied the reference SARS-CoV-2 TCR set, which was filtered for enrichment in COVID-19-positive ImmuneCODE repertoires so that public or cross-reactive TCRs were removed. Using the MIRA antigens, annotated TCRs were further analysed by specific ORF or by position within an ORF. Depth was the summed frequency of annotated unique rearrangements, while breadth was defined as annotated unique rearrangements over total unique productive rearrangements. Group comparisons of TCR breadth used two-sided Wilcoxon rank-sum tests. TCRdb holds this immuneACCESS table with in-frame rearrangements only. Some clones are missing; in checked studies, unresolved V genes explain under half, and the rest has no known cause. From that table come the V and J calls and clone size; the DNA was used to work out D and trimming. The sample records about 350,000 clones, roughly 94% of which are singletons. Together, the top ten hold roughly 3.9% of the sample.

The CDR3 contains 12 residues, cysteine and phenylalanine counted. Just CDR3 DNA is preserved here, 36 bases in frame from base 1. The germline V gene encodes CDR1 SGHDT and CDR2 YYEEEE. The junction shows trimming of 3 bases on V and 8 bases on J, plus 10 bases between the germline ends. Sequences were derived from peripheral blood, sampled after recovery from COVID-19. In this chain, TRBV5-6 is recombined with TRBJ2-3, with the D gene too uncertain to name. The sequence came from a human donor who had recovered from COVID-19. The nucleotides are TGTGCCAGCAGCTCCCTTTCGGGTACGCAGTATTTT. This sequence encodes CASSSLSGTQYF.